This T cell receptor (beta chain) is drawn from a study of blood T cell repertoires in COVID-19. Study-wide background: Donors in the United States, Italy and Spain gave samples during acute or convalescent COVID-19.

The CDR3 totals 14 residues. V was cut by 5 bases and J by 1 base, with 9 bases left in between. Germline V gene lookup returns CDR1 PRHDT and CDR2 FYEKMQ (reference sequence). This table comes from immunoSEQ multiplex PCR, and its TCRdb copy is limited to in-frame clones, with some not included. The sample records around 250,000 clones, approximately 90% being singletons. The rearrangement links TRBV13 to TRBJ1-5; D gene uncertain. Sequencing input: peripheral blood. The TCR comes from a man younger than 35 with active or convalescent COVID-19. CDR3 coding DNA: TGTGCCAGCAGCCTGGGCTGGAGCAATCAGCCCCAGCATTTT. Its translation: CASSLGWSNQPQHF. The whole variable domain, remainder taken from reference TRBV13 and TRBJ1-5, is AAGVIQSPRHLIKEKRETATLKCYPIPRHDTVYWYQQGPGQDPQFLISFYEKMQSDKGSIPDRFSAQQFSDYHSELNMSSLELGDSALYFCASSLGWSNQPQHFGDGTRLSIL.